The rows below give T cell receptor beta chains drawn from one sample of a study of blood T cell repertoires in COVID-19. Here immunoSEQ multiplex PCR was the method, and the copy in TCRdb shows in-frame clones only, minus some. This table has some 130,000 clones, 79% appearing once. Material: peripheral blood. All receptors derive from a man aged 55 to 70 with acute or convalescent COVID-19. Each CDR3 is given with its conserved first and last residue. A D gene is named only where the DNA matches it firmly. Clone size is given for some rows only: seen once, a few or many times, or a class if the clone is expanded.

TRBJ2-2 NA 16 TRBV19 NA CASSTDRASRGGELFF TGTGCCAGTAGTACCGACAGGGCGTCGCGGGGCGGGGAGCTGTTTTTT
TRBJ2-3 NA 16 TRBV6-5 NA CASSYSEGDSPDTQYF TGTGCCAGCAGTTACTCTGAGGGTGATAGCCCAGATACGCAGTATTTT
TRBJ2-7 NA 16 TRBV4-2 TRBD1 CASSQRPGTGVYEQYF TGTGCCAGCAGCCAACGTCCCGGGACAGGGGTGTACGAGCAGTACTTC
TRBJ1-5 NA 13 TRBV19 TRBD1 CASGTGGGQPQHF TGTGCCAGTGGGACAGGGGGCGGGCAGCCCCAGCATTTT
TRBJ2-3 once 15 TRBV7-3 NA CASSSQTGSTDTQYF TGTGCCAGCAGCTCCCAGACTGGCAGCACAGATACGCAGTATTTT
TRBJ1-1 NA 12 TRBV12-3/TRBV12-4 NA CASSFTSGEAFF TGTGCCAGCAGTTTTACCTCGGGGGAGGCTTTCTTT
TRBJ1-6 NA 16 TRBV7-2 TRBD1 CASSERDRGPNSPLHF TGTGCCAGCAGCGAACGGGACAGGGGTCCGAATTCACCCCTCCACTTT
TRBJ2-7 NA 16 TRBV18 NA CASSVSVAYSSYEQYF TGTGCCAGCTCAGTTTCAGTGGCGTACAGCTCCTACGAGCAGTACTTC
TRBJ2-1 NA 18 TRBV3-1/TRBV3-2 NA CASSPQSGSPLRRNEQFF TGTGCCAGCAGCCCCCAAAGCGGGTCTCCTCTACGCCGGAATGAGCAGTTCTTC
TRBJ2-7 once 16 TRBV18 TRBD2 CASSPDFSGRAIEQYF TGTGCCAGCTCACCAGACTTTAGCGGGAGGGCCATCGAGCAGTACTTC
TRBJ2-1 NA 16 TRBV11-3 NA CASSLRGRAPGNEQFF TGTGCCAGCAGCTTGAGGGGGAGGGCCCCCGGCAATGAGCAGTTCTTC
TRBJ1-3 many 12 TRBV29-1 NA CSAAITGKTIYF TGCAGCGCCGCAATAACAGGGAAGACCATATATTTT
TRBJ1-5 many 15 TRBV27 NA CASSSQGLGNQPQHF TGTGCCAGCAGTTCCCAGGGGCTGGGCAATCAGCCCCAGCATTTT
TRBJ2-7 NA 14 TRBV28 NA CASSPYSLPGEQYF TGTGCCAGCAGCCCCTATTCGTTACCGGGGGAGCAGTACTTC
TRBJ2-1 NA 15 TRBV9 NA CASSVGVLSGYSQFF TGTGCCAGCAGCGTAGGGGTTTTATCGGGTTATAGCCAGTTCTTC
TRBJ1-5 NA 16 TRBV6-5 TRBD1 CASSYSSQGGNQPQHF TGTGCCAGCAGTTACTCATCGCAGGGGGGCAATCAGCCCCAGCATTTT